One and the same sample provided the 21 T cell receptor beta chains below, sequenced in a study of blood T cell repertoires in COVID-19. Profiling relied on immunoSEQ multiplex PCR, and the TCRdb table lists in-frame clones only, not all of them. The sample records approximately 300,000 clones, roughly 90% being singletons. Material: peripheral blood. The origin of the receptors is a man aged 18 to 29 who had recovered from COVID-19.

This chain connects TRBV20-1 to TRBJ2-1; 7 bases fit TRBD1. Germline V gene sequence: CDR1 DFQATT, CDR2 SNEGSKA (reference sequence). The CDR3 has 11 amino acids. The V gene end was trimmed by 7 bases and the J gene end by 11 bases; junction bases not matched to a gene: 8. In DNA form, the CDR3 reads TGCAGTGACGCAAGACAGGGAAAGCAGTTCTTC. Its protein is CSDARQGKQFF.

The V gene is TRBV7-2, the J gene TRBJ1-1, with a tentative D call TRBD1 (6 bases). CDR1 is SGHTA and CDR2 is FQGNSA in the germline V gene. CDR3 size: 15 residues. With 5 bases removed from V and 0 bases from J, the gap between germline ends came to 13 bases. The CDR3 is CASSPLGALNTEAFF. DNA of the CDR3: TGTGCCAGCAGCCCCCTGGGGGCTTTGAACACTGAAGCTTTCTTT.

The chain employs TRBV27 and TRBJ2-1, with D possibly being TRBD1 (5 bases). Germline-derived CDR1 and CDR2 are MNHEY and SMNVEV (reference sequence). The V end lost 2 bases, the J end lost 2 bases, and 10 bases lay between the germline ends. The CDR3 contains 15 residues. As DNA, the CDR3 is TGTGCCAGCAGTTTACCCACGACAGCCTACAATGAGCAGTTCTTC. It yields the protein CASSLPTTAYNEQFF.

The chain carries TRBV7-2 and TRBJ1-3; 7 bases are shared with TRBD1. This CDR3 is 15 amino acids long. Germline V gives CDR1 SGHTA, CDR2 FQGNSA. V dropped 5 bases and J dropped 4; count of bases not matched to a gene: 8. This CDR3 is CASSLTGASGNTIYF. The CDR3 region has the DNA TGTGCCAGCAGCCTCACAGGGGCTTCGGGAAACACCATATATTTT. The full variable domain, with the rest looked up from reference TRBV7-2 and TRBJ1-3, is GAGVSQSPSNKVTEKGKDVELRCDPISGHTALYWYRQSLGQGLEFLIYFQGNSAPDKSGLPSDRFSAERTGGSVSTLTIQRTQQEDSAVYLCASSLTGASGNTIYFGEGSWLTVV.

This chain joins TRBV19 and TRBJ2-2; 7 bases are a match to TRBD1. CDR3 size: 14 residues. The V gene end was trimmed by 5 bases and the J gene end by 1 base; junction bases not matched to a gene: 1. CDR1 and CDR2 from the germline V gene are LNHDA and SQIVND (reference sequence). CDR3 region: CASSRQGNTGELFF. CDR3 DNA sequence: TGTGCCAGTAGTCGACAGGGGAACACCGGGGAGCTGTTTTTT.

The CDR3 bases are TGTGCCAGCAGCCAAGATGCAGTGACAGAGAATAGTGGCTACACCTTC. Protein: CASSQDAVTENSGYTF. This chain connects TRBV3-1 (or the pseudogene TRBV3-2) to TRBJ1-2, with a weak D call TRBD1 (5 bases). V was cut by 0 bases and J by 7 bases, with 18 bases left in between. From germline, CDR1 is LGHDT and CDR2 YNNKEL (reference sequence). The CDR3 spans 16 residues.

This chain links TRBV7-3 with TRBJ1-1; a possible D gene is TRBD1 (5 bases). The V end lost 2 bases, the J end lost 4 bases, and 11 bases lay between the germline ends. The CDR3 is made up of 14 amino acids. Germline CDR1 reads SGHTA; CDR2 reads FQGTGA. The DNA for the CDR3 is TGTGCCAGCAGCTTAGAGGGACTAATCACTGAAGCTTTCTTT. Its translation: CASSLEGLITEAFF.

The chain recombines TRBV6-4 with TRBJ1-5; D not certain. Between the trimmed V and J ends, which lost 6 bases and 6 bases, there was a span of 12 bases. The CDR3 consists of 13 residues. Germline V gene sequence: CDR1 MRHNA, CDR2 SNTAGT. The chain's CDR3 is CASSGESGQPQHF. CDR3 sequence (DNA): TGTGCCAGCAGCGGGGAGAGTGGTCAGCCCCAGCATTTT.

This clone was counted between two and nine times. The V gene is TRBV6-6, the J gene TRBJ2-4, with 8 bases identical to TRBD2. V trimming: 5 bases; J trimming: 12 bases; junction bases outside the gene matches: 6. This CDR3 comprises 12 residues. CDR1 MNHNY and CDR2 SVGAGI come from the germline V gene (reference sequence). CDR3 coding DNA: TGTGCCAGCAGTGTCCCCGGGGGGGCTCAGTACTTC. It codes for CASSVPGGAQYF.

The chain recombines TRBV2 with TRBJ2-2; 9 nucleotides align to TRBD1. Trimming removed 7 bases from V and 6 bases from J; junction bases left unmatched: 3. CDR1 and CDR2 from the germline V gene are SNHLY and FYNNEI. CDR3 size: 13 residues. This CDR3 is CASNRDRAGELFF. The CDR3 nucleotides are TGTGCCAGCAACAGGGACAGGGCCGGGGAGCTGTTTTTT.

The chain carries TRBV11-2 and TRBJ2-2, with 12 bases aligning to TRBD1. The CDR3 is 16 amino acids. Germline values: CDR1 SGHAT, CDR2 FQNNGV. After removal of 1 base from V and 6 bases from J, the junction contained 3 bases not matched to a gene. For the CDR3, the DNA is TGTGCCAGCAGCTTAGGGGGACAGGGGGCGTCCGGGGAGCTGTTTTTT. Protein sequence: CASSLGGQGASGELFF.

This clone has a single count. CDR3 coding DNA: TGTGCCAGCAGCGAGGAGGGGACGCTGAACACTGAAGCTTTCTTT. This codes for CASSEEGTLNTEAFF. This chain links TRBV9 with TRBJ1-1; possibly TRBD1 for D (5 bases). The CDR3 has 15 residues. V shed 3 bases and J shed 0 bases, with 12 bases lying between them. Germline CDR1 is SGDLS and CDR2 is YYNGEE. The full variable domain, in which reference TRBV9 and TRBJ1-1 provide the parts outside the CDR3, is DSGVTQTPKHLITATGQRVTLRCSPRSGDLSVYWYQQSLDQGLQFLIQYYNGEERAKGNILERFSAQQFPDLHSELNLSSLELGDSALYFCASSEEGTLNTEAFFGQGTRLTVV.

CDR3 in DNA: TGTGCCAGCAGGATGGCCGCAGGGGGCGAAAAACTGTTTTTT. Its translation: CASRMAAGGEKLFF. The chain employs TRBV5-6 and TRBJ1-4, with 8 bases fitting TRBD1. Looked up from germline, CDR1 is SGHDT and CDR2 is YYEEEE. The length of the CDR3 is 14 residues. V gave up 5 bases and J gave up 8 bases; unmatched junction bases: 8.

J is TRBJ2-2 and V is TRBV30; D is uncertain. This CDR3 region has 13 residues. Trimming pared 2 bases from V and 1 base from J, leaving 5 bases between. Germline V CDR1 and CDR2: GTSNPN, SVGIG (reference sequence). CDR3 sequence (DNA): TGTGCCTGGAGTTACAGGAACACCGGGGAGCTGTTTTTT. Its translation is CAWSYRNTGELFF.

The chain employs TRBV10-3 and TRBJ1-1; the D is unclear. This CDR3 region has 14 residues. V was clipped by 0 bases and J by 3 bases, with 8 bases between them. The germline CDR1 and CDR2 sequences are ENHRY and SYGVKD. The CDR3 loop reads CAISESREYTEAFF. CDR3 DNA: TGTGCCATCAGTGAGTCTAGAGAGTACACTGAAGCTTTCTTT.

The CDR3 DNA reads TGTGCCAGCAGTGCAGGACAGAATGAAAAACTGTTTTTT. Residues: CASSAGQNEKLFF. The chain recombines TRBV2 with TRBJ1-4, with D perhaps matching TRBD1 (6 bases). The CDR3 consists of 13 residues. Germline CDR1 and CDR2: SNHLY and FYNNEI. V lost 4 bases and J lost 5, with 8 bases in between. Full variable domain (remainder filled in from reference TRBV2 and TRBJ1-4): EPEVTQTPSHQVTQMGQEVILRCVPISNHLYFYWYRQILGQKVEFLVSFYNNEISEKSEIFDDQFSVERPDGSNFTLKIRSTKLEDSAMYFCASSAGQNEKLFFGSGTQLSVL.

This sequence joins TRBV5-1 and TRBJ1-2, with D possibly TRBD1 on 6 matching bases. The ends were cut back, 3 bases at V and 4 bases at J, with 13 bases in the middle. This CDR3 is 14 amino acids long. Per germline, CDR1 SGHRS and CDR2 YFSETQ. Here the CDR3 reads CASSSTGEFYGYTF. The DNA for the CDR3 is TGCGCCAGCAGCTCGACAGGAGAGTTCTATGGCTACACCTTC.

The rearrangement uses TRBV7-9 and TRBJ1-2; 9 positions agree with TRBD1. CDR3 length equals 16 residues. Germline V gene lookup returns CDR1 SEHNR and CDR2 FQNEAQ (reference sequence). Trimming removed 3 bases from V and 7 bases from J; junction bases left unmatched: 12. The CDR3 loop is CASSFGTGWGNGGYTF. The DNA for the CDR3 is TGTGCCAGCAGCTTCGGGACAGGGTGGGGTAACGGTGGCTACACCTTC.

The chain uses TRBV28 and TRBJ1-2; 7 bases agree with TRBD1. The CDR3 runs to 14 residues. The germline CDR1 and CDR2 sequences are MDHEN and SYDVKM. J gave up 2 bases and V 4 bases, and 4 bases lay outside the gene matches. The CDR3 DNA reads TGTGCCAGCAGTTCCGGGACAGCGAACTATGGCTACACCTTC. This codes for CASSSGTANYGYTF.

The chain recombines TRBV27 with TRBJ2-5, with TRBD2 matching over 8 bases. V shed 6 bases and J 5 bases; nucleotides not matched to a gene: 5. Germline V lookup: CDR1 MNHEY, CDR2 SMNVEV (reference sequence). The CDR3 is made up of 13 amino acids. The CDR3 DNA reads as TGTGCCAGCAGGCGGGGGGATGGGGAGACCCAGTACTTC. This sequence encodes CASRRGDGETQYF.

This clone has just a few counts. J is TRBJ2-7 and V is TRBV5-4, with 11 bases aligning to TRBD2. The CDR3 consists of 14 residues. With V trimmed by 4 bases and J by 4 bases, 4 bases remained unmatched. Germline values: CDR1 SGHNT, CDR2 YYREEE (reference sequence). Here the CDR3 DNA reads TGTGCCAGCAGCACTAGCGGGAGTTTGTACGAGCAGTACTTC. Encoded protein: CASSTSGSLYEQYF.